The 5 T cell receptor beta chains below were found in one sample sequenced in a study of shared clonotypes between healthy human individuals. Using immunoSEQ multiplex PCR, the repertoire was profiled, and TCRdb retains in-frame clones only, with some absent. This sample yields hundreds of thousands of clones, of which roughly 80% are seen a single time; 13% belongs to the top ten. Material for sequencing was PBMCs. These receptors were taken from a woman aged 40 to 55 in good health. Some clones in this sample may be carry-over from other donors' samples.

Of note for this clone: This same CDR3 is encoded by further DNA sequences in the sample. The gene calls are TRBV5-1 and TRBJ1-2; D is undetermined. Per the germline V gene, CDR1 is SGHRS and CDR2 is YFSETQ. V gave up 0 bases and J gave up 3 bases, with 6 bases separating them. The CDR3 has 13 residues. CDR3 sequence: CASSLGGDYGYTF. CDR3 in DNA: TGCGCCAGCAGCTTGGGGGGTGACTATGGCTACACCTTC. Complete variable domain (other parts from reference TRBV5-1 and TRBJ1-2): KAGVTQTPRYLIKTRGQQVTLSCSPISGHRSVSWYQQTPGQGLQFLFEYFSETQRNKGNFPGRFSGRQFSNSRSEMNVSTLELGDSALYLCASSLGGDYGYTFGSGTRLTVV.

The chain carries TRBV16 and TRBJ1-2; maybe TRBD1 (5 bases). There are 14 residues in the CDR3. Germline loops: CDR1 KGHSY, CDR2 FQNENV. Trimming stripped 0 bases from V and 7 bases from J, with 12 bases between. CDR3 in amino acids: CASSQSGGVGGYTF. The CDR3 nucleotides are TGTGCCAGCAGCCAATCCGGGGGTGTCGGTGGCTACACCTTC.

The chain links TRBV5-4 to TRBJ2-3, with TRBD2 matching over 8 bases. This CDR3 comprises 16 residues. Germline V gives CDR1 SGHNT, CDR2 YYREEE (reference sequence). V trimming: 3 bases; J trimming: 4 bases; junction bases outside the gene matches: 10. CDR3 protein: CASSSYVSGNADTQYF. In nucleotides, the CDR3 is TGTGCCAGCAGCTCCTACGTTAGCGGGAACGCAGATACGCAGTATTTT.

V is TRBV5-1 and J is TRBJ2-3; D gene unclear. CDR1 and CDR2 from the germline V gene are SGHRS and YFSETQ. CDR3 length equals 14 residues. V gave up 5 bases and J gave up 0 bases, with 10 bases separating them. CDR3 sequence: CASRDWPSTDTQYF. CDR3 in DNA: TGCGCCAGCAGAGACTGGCCTAGCACAGATACGCAGTATTTT.

This rearrangement joins TRBV29-1 to TRBJ1-2, with a tentative D call TRBD1 (5 bases). Trimming took off 4 bases at V and 4 bases at J, with 16 bases between the two ends. Germline V CDR1 and CDR2: SQVTM, ANQGSEA. The CDR3 runs to 14 residues. The CDR3 loop is CSVVVQAGGYGYTF. CDR3 DNA sequence: TGCAGCGTTGTAGTACAGGCTGGGGGCTATGGCTACACCTTC. The full variable domain, rest sourced from reference TRBV29-1 and TRBJ1-2, is SAVISQKPSRDICQRGTSLTIQCQVDSQVTMMFWYRQQPGQSLTLIATANQGSEATYESGFVIDKFPISRPNLTFSTLTVSNMSPEDSSIYLCSVVVQAGGYGYTFGSGTRLTVV.